This T cell receptor (beta chain) was obtained from a study of T-cell reconstitution after alpha-beta-depleted transplantation in children. Study results and caveats: After one year, T-cell counts and TCRbeta diversity mostly came from new T cells. Several hundred rapidly expanded clones from non-depleted graft cells reportedly supplied alpha-beta T cells about two months post-transplant.

Unique molecular identifiers were used in preparing the TCRbeta library. TCRdb redid the calling of the PCR reads with MiXCR, one entry per CDR3 protein. The data contain around 450,000 distinct CDR3 sequences, under 12% of them singletons. The CDR3 length is 15 residues. The V end was cut by 7 bases, the J end by 6 bases, with 20 bases between. In this sample, this clonotype turned up many times. Its antigen is undetermined. The sequence was obtained from a child younger than 10 with inherited bone marrow failure, due to receive a stem cell transplant. The material sequenced was PBMCs, taken before TCRalphabeta/CD19-depleted stem cell transplant. V usage is TRBV12-3 or TRBV12-4 and J usage is TRBJ2-3, with no clear D. The CDR3 nucleotides are TGTGCCAGCATCAACTCCAGCGTATCATTCGATACGCAGTATTTT. Amino acid sequence: CASINSSVSFDTQYF.